This T cell receptor beta chain was documented in a study of cytomegalovirus exposure and HLA in healthy donors. Trimming removed 1 base from V and 4 bases from J; junction bases left unmatched: 5. This CDR3 is 15 amino acids long. CDR1 and CDR2 (germline): LGHNA, YNFKEQ. Regarding this clone: Its antigen is not identified.

General study findings and limits: In a later analysis, HLA-associated beta chains showed higher expansion and lower generation probabilities than comparable chains. Most TCR beta V segments were productive about 87% or about 30% of the time in an earlier analysis. Several V segments, TRBV6-2 and TRBV6-3 among them, could not be told apart and were dropped.

With 60 Vbeta and 13 Jbeta primers, the PCR was carried out. TCRdb's copy holds only in-frame clones and misses some; the assay was immunoSEQ multiplex PCR. The data contain roughly 250,000 clones, 84% of them seen just once; the ten biggest clones take up 1.5% to 2.5%. The sequence was obtained from a woman in her thirties or forties in good health and CMV-seropositive. Sequencing used PBMCs. The rearrangement joins TRBV4-2 to TRBJ2-7, with 9 bases that match TRBD1. The CDR3 loop is CASSQGTGGDYEQYF. CDR3 DNA: TGTGCCAGCAGCCAAGGTACAGGGGGCGATTACGAGCAGTACTTC.